The 9 T cell receptor beta chains below all came from one sample that was sequenced in a study of human T cells and chemical hapten exposure. TCRdb re-called the RACE reads with MiXCR, one entry per CDR3 protein. The sample carries roughly 200,000 distinct CDR3 sequences, about 22% recorded once. Time point defined: patch test 3, about 24 weeks after DPC sensitization. Noted treatment: therapeutic diphenylcyclopropenone sensitization with weekly scalp DPC. Sequenced here: whole blood, sampled in connection with sensitization to the hapten diphenylcyclopropenone (DPC). These receptors were taken from a woman in her forties with alopecia areata. Some clones in this sample may be carry-over from other donors' samples.

This clonotype was seen ten or more times. The rearrangement joins TRBV7-9 to TRBJ2-5; 10 nucleotides align to TRBD2. This CDR3 contains 15 residues. V lost 4 bases to trimming and J lost 2 bases; unmatched junction nucleotides: 4. Germline assignment: CDR1 SEHNR and CDR2 FQNEAQ (reference sequence). The CDR3 spells CASSSGLASQETQYF. CDR3 bases: TGTGCCAGCAGCTCGGGACTAGCGAGTCAAGAGACCCAGTACTTC.

The chain combines TRBV24-1 with TRBJ1-5; D gene unclear. The CDR3 loop spans 14 amino acids. V was pared by 4 bases and J by 0 bases, with 6 bases between. Germline values: CDR1 KGHDR, CDR2 SFDVKD. The CDR3 loop reads CATSEGSSNQPQHF. The CDR3 DNA reads TGTGCCACCAGTGAGGGATCTAGCAATCAGCCCCAGCATTTT.

This clonotype occurred a few times. The rearrangement joins TRBV12-3 or TRBV12-4 to TRBJ2-1, with 12 bases that match TRBD2. CDR3 length: 15 residues. V trimming: 10 bases; J trimming: 6 bases; junction bases outside the gene matches: 10. The CDR3 spells CATGELAGGTNEQFF. DNA for the CDR3: TGTGCCACCGGAGAACTAGCGGGAGGTACCAATGAGCAGTTCTTC.

This clonotype came up once. V gene TRBV6-2 or TRBV6-3 combines with J gene TRBJ1-5; TRBD1 agrees at 7 bases. This CDR3 spans 15 amino acids. The J segment lost 2 bases and the V segment lost 6 bases, leaving 7 bases of the junction unmatched. CDR1 is MNHEY, CDR2 SVGEGT, per germline. The CDR3 spells CASRGYGQGNQPQHF. CDR3 sequence (DNA): TGTGCCAGCAGGGGATATGGACAGGGCAATCAGCCCCAGCATTTT.

This chain links TRBV7-3 with TRBJ2-1, with D perhaps assigned TRBD1 or TRBD2 (5 bases each). Trimming left V 8 bases short and J 2 bases short, with 13 bases between. Germline lookup yields CDR1 SGHTA and CDR2 FQGTGA. This CDR3 is 14 amino acids long. DNA of the CDR3: TGTGCCAGCTCGGGTGGGGGAACCTACAATGAGCAGTTCTTC. Protein: CASSGGGTYNEQFF.

A few counts support this clonotype. V usage is TRBV28 and J usage is TRBJ1-5; 10 bases match TRBD1. From germline, CDR1 is MDHEN and CDR2 SYDVKM. After removal of 7 bases from V and 4 bases from J, the junction contained 7 bases not matched to a gene. The CDR3 length is 15 residues. CDR3 protein: CASTPWGQGNQPQHF. The CDR3, as DNA: TGTGCCAGCACCCCGTGGGGACAGGGGAATCAGCCCCAGCATTTT. Full variable domain (missing parts from reference TRBV28 and TRBJ1-5): DVKVTQSSRYLVKRTGEKVFLECVQDMDHENMFWYRQDPGLGLRLIYFSYDVKMKEKGDIPEGYSVSREKKERFSLILESASTNQTSMYLCASTPWGQGNQPQHFGDGTRLSIL.

This chain connects TRBV5-4 to TRBJ2-3; D might be TRBD2 (6 bases). Trimming took 3 bases from V and 4 from J, leaving 15 bases between them. This CDR3 has 15 amino acids. Germline values: CDR1 SGHNT, CDR2 YYREEE (reference sequence). For the CDR3, the DNA is TGTGCCAGCAGCTCCATTATCGGGAGTTCAGATACGCAGTATTTT. Translating it yields CASSSIIGSSDTQYF.

The chain has TRBV6-2 or TRBV6-3 and TRBJ2-1, with D perhaps matching TRBD1 or TRBD2 (5 bases each). Trimming took 6 bases from V and 1 from J, leaving 10 bases between them. Germline V lookup: CDR1 MNHEY, CDR2 SVGEGT. This CDR3 has 14 amino acids. For the CDR3, the DNA is TGTGCCAGCAGCCGGGACCCATCCTACAATGAGCAGTTCTTC. Its protein product is CASSRDPSYNEQFF.

This clonotype was seen a few times. This rearrangement joins TRBV7-2 to TRBJ2-1; possibly TRBD1 or TRBD2 for D (5 bases each). CDR1 SGHTA and CDR2 FQGNSA come from the germline V gene. Between the trimmed V and J ends, which lost 11 bases and 6 bases, there was a span of 26 bases. This CDR3 is 16 amino acids long. The CDR3 sequence: CASRVRVLLGSNEQFF. The DNA of the CDR3 is TGTGCCTCCAGGGTGAGGGTCCTTCTTGGGTCCAATGAGCAGTTCTTC. Supplemented by reference TRBV7-2 and TRBJ2-1, the full variable domain reads GAGVSQSPSNKVTEKGKDVELRCDPISGHTALYWYRQSLGQGLEFLIYFQGNSAPDKSGLPSDRFSAERTGGSVSTLTIQRTQQEDSAVYLCASRVRVLLGSNEQFFGPGTRLTVL.